The clone carrying this T cell receptor beta chain came up a few times. The germline gives CDR1 SGHRS, CDR2 YFSETQ. The V segment lost 4 bases and the J segment 5 bases; nucleotides outside the gene matches: 4. This CDR3 contains 13 residues. TCRbeta library preparation incorporated unique molecular identifiers. TCRdb reprocessed the PCR reads via MiXCR and lists one record per CDR3 protein. The sample shows some 600,000 distinct CDR3 sequences, over 15% of them seen only once. These data come from a study of T-cell reconstitution after alpha-beta-depleted transplantation in children. This clonotype was sampled from a human donor who donated a stem cell graft to a child with acute myeloid leukemia. The sequencing used PBMCs from the stem cell graft donor, collected from the stem cell graft. The chain combines TRBV5-1 with TRBJ2-5; 8 bases map to TRBD1. CDR3 region: CASSEDRAETQYF. The CDR3 DNA follows: TGCGCCAGCAGCGAGGACAGGGCTGAGACCCAGTACTTC.